This TCR beta chain is from a study of cytomegalovirus exposure and HLA in healthy donors (dated by TCRdb to the late 2010s). About the investigation overall: An earlier analysis of approximately 590 of the donors reported approximately 300 Gb of sequence data and some 120 million unique TCR beta sequences from about 200 million T cells. An early release that covered 640 HLA-typed donors contained around 300 gigabases of sequencing data and approximately 85 million unique TCR sequences. In addition to the first cohort of about 650 subjects, a separate validation cohort of 120 different subjects was used. Typing coverage varied by locus: roughly 620-640 donors for A, B, C, DRB1 and DQB1; some 520 for DQA1; approximately 610 for DPA1; 450 to 480 for DPB1. Both class I and class II loci were covered by HLA typing, at four-digit resolution. The T cell repertoires of under 750 subjects were profiled by immunosequencing and related to cytomegalovirus serostatus. In a later genetic analysis, genome-wide SNP genotypes for about 55% of the roughly 700 donors were used, and that subset was treated as a discovery cohort. The study aimed to test whether cataloging public T cell receptors could reveal signatures of past pathogen exposure. On average, about 200,000 unique TCR beta nucleotide sequences were sequenced per donor among some 430 genotyped donors of the cohort, with 15% to 20% of those sequences being non-productive. A handful of DR-DQ haplotypes were handled as single units for association and clustering because linkage in the cohort was strong. Alongside the repertoire data, information on donor age, sex, ethnicity and CMV serostatus was compiled. Every discovery cohort repertoire had been produced on one sequencing platform. The study combined high-throughput TCR immunosequencing, statistical association of individual TCRs with disease status, and machine learning to predict cytomegalovirus infection status. Of the 350 to 450 genotyped donors, less than 85% were placed in the genetic ancestry cluster associated with self-reported Caucasian donors. In the later analysis, no new phenotypic data were used to find candidate immune exposures; instead, reliance was placed on TCR beta sequences and their occurrence across donors. In a later analysis, previously published TCR beta repertoires from some 640 donors were re-analyzed and high-resolution HLA genotyping was added so that TCR occurrence patterns could be studied. In an earlier analysis of about 590 of the donors, high-throughput TCR beta sequencing was used to judge whether each TCR beta V gene segment behaved as functional or pseudogenic. General findings and caveats noted by the study authors: In a later analysis, around 17,000 TCR beta sequences were associated with specific HLA alleles at a false discovery rate of 0.05. According to a later analysis, TCR association rates differed among HLA loci, with DRB1 alleles showing the most associated TCRs and HLA-C alleles showing the fewest. The study listed over 150 TCR beta chains as associated with cytomegalovirus. The cohort was sequenced for TCR beta chains only, and without alpha or paired-chain data the features that could be detected were limited. In an earlier analysis of 587 of the donors, most TCR beta V segments appeared in productive rearrangements about 87% or about 30% of the time, broadly matching IMGT annotations. Three of the identified cytomegalovirus-associated TCR beta chains were confirmed in vitro to be specific for cytomegalovirus antigens. The sequencing pipeline was judged likely to have produced a cluster of highly shared sequence variants as a technical artifact. The presence/absence analyses assumed that sequencing depth was roughly uniform across donors, and that assumption may not be true. The only immune exposure information available for the cohort was CMV serostatus. In a later analysis, HLA-associated TCR beta chains were found to be more clonally expanded and to have lower generation probabilities than equally common non-associated chains. In a later genetic analysis, a missense DCLRE1C variant was associated with V-gene and J-gene trimming of TCR beta chains, and the association was replicated in an independent cohort. In a later genetic analysis, fewer N-insertions in productive TCRs were reported among donors in an Asian-associated ancestry cluster than the roughly 640-donor mean. The 87-base-pair reads could not distinguish some IMGT-functional V segments, including TRBV6-2 and TRBV6-3, so those segments were excluded. A further reported finding was that TCR beta sequences accurately predicted the HLA-A and HLA-B alleles for most subjects in the first cohort. Across donors, most TCR sequences were observed very rarely, whereas some public TCRs were present in many individuals. Strong co-occurrence of HLA alleles, especially DR and DQ, made assigning TCR associations to individual alleles difficult. Because HLA typing was unavailable for some donors at each locus, only the typed subset was used in association tests. In a later analysis, several top co-occurrence clusters were reported to appear linked to parvovirus B19, influenza, CMV and Epstein-Barr virus. The authors suggested that the approach could potentially be extended to other disease states and immunological phenotypes. The classifier was reported to diagnose cytomegalovirus status with high specificity and sensitivity in both the original cohort and the validation cohort. Correlated functional status among segregating V segments might be attributable to linkage disequilibrium, but an unknown experimental factor could not be ruled out. Because counts were too low, some 17 rarely observed V segments, including chromosome 9 orphons, were excluded from the earlier analysis of some 590 of the donors. According to a later analysis, most CMV-associated TCR beta chains appeared to be HLA-restricted, and the HLA associations seemed to be driven largely by CMV exposure.

Sequences SGDLS (CDR1) and YYNGEE (CDR2) are obtained from the germline V gene. CDR3 length: 15 amino acids, cysteine to phenylalanine. Just CDR3 DNA is preserved here, 45 bases in frame from base 1. Trimming removed 0 bases from V and 5 bases from J, leaving 15 bases between the germline ends. Library generation was performed with the immunoSEQ multiplex PCR assay. The multiplex PCR relied on a mix of 60 forward primers for TCR Vbeta segments and 13 reverse primers for TCR Jbeta segments. The CDR3 region of rearranged TCR beta genes was amplified from genomic DNA with a multiplex PCR assay. On the Illumina HiSeq System, the amplified TCR beta libraries were sequenced as 87-base-pair reads. Regarding the original processing steps: A later analysis tallied roughly 78 million unique TCR beta chains across the 610 or so repertoires, and around 12 million of those chains were shared by two or more donors. A nearest-neighbor algorithm error-corrected the raw reads and collapsed the reads into unique sequences, merging closely related sequences to remove PCR and sequencing errors. CDR3 sequences were aligned to IMGT reference sequences to assign V, D and J gene segments. For a sequence to be retained, a match of at least six nucleotides to both a V gene segment and a J gene segment was required. Rearrangements were called productive when the CDR3 lacked stop codons and stayed in frame with V and J; all others were non-productive. CDR3 was defined by IMGT convention, running from the second conserved V-encoded cysteine to the conserved J-encoded phenylalanine. The earlier analysis of a few hundred of the donors excluded any sequence lacking an unambiguous match to a single V gene segment. An earlier analysis of approximately 590 of the donors called V segments functional above 56.7% productive rearrangements and segregating when the between-donor standard deviation exceeded 5%. A statistical classification framework was built for diagnosing cytomegalovirus status from the catalog of TCR beta chain sequences. V and J gene assignment, in a later analysis, came from comparing TCR nucleotide sequences with IMGT/GENE-DB human TR gene sequences. The TCRdist pipeline was used in a later analysis to assign CDR3 sequences and most-parsimonious VDJ recombination scenarios. A later analysis defined each TCR beta chain by its CDR3 amino acid sequence plus V-gene family, and excluded reads lacking a unique V-gene family. A later analysis removed 600 or so highly shared, low-generation-probability nucleotide sequences to deal with suspected cross-contamination and a sequencing artifact. In a later analysis, a clonal expansion index was calculated for each public chain from normalized within-repertoire ranks of inferred template counts. In a later analysis, generation probabilities were computed with a VDJ recombination model fitted to out-of-frame rearrangements, and the resulting probabilities were checked against IGoR. A later analysis scored TCR-TCR, TCR-HLA and TCR-CMV co-occurrence with hypergeometric tests, applying a repertoire-size bias correction to TCR pairs. To estimate false discovery rates, a later analysis permuted the HLA or CMV assignments 20 times. In a later analysis, co-occurring TCRs were grouped using DBSCAN, and TCRdist sequence similarity was added for clustering within HLA-allele-positive subsets. Repertoires with fewer than 30,000 or more than 120,000 public chains, plus five repertoires with anomalous nucleotide sharing, were excluded from co-occurrence clustering. This is the immuneACCESS table as TCRdb keeps it, with only in-frame sequences that have V and J called. A part of the clones is gone; compared with another copy, unresolved V genes explain less than half, and the rest is unexplained. That table is the source of V, J and clone size, and D and trimming were worked out from the DNA. This sample comprises more than 95,000 clones, 79% of them detected only once. The ten top clones hold 4% of the sample.

This clone was seen a few times. Which antigen it targets is not known. No much larger clone exists at a distance of one base, and base qualities are not known. Different DNA sequences within this sample yield the same CDR3. In total, roughly 710 healthy bone marrow donors made up the cohort. Cohort members were all nominally healthy when sampled, although unrecorded immune exposures were likely present. The donor was CMV seropositive and belonged to the group of 250 to 300 seropositive cohort members. Every donor gave a peripheral blood sample, and the peripheral blood mononuclear cells from that sample were used for TCR beta sequencing. Genomic DNA extraction from the blood cell samples was performed with the Qiagen DNeasy Blood Extraction Kit.

The clonotype was recovered from a man aged 45-65 years in good health and CMV-seropositive. Material for sequencing was PBMCs. The V gene is TRBV9 and the J gene is TRBJ2-7; the D segment could be TRBD2, given 6 matching bases. The nucleotide sequence is given as TGTGCCAGCAGCGTAGGTGGCGGGAAAGGCCACGAGCAGTACTTC. Protein translation: CASSVGGGKGHEQYF.